The present TCR beta chain was sequenced within a study of regulatory T cells in long-lasting Graves disease. Study context: Newly diagnosed Graves' patients took antithyroid drugs under 3 months.

The CDR3 spans 16 residues. CDR1 and CDR2 (germline): SGHRS, YFSETQ. Trimming took 0 bases from V and 0 from J, leaving 9 bases between them. HTBI primers from iRepertoire and Arm-PCR of CDR3 regions yielded the TCR beta libraries. TCRdb reprocessed the multiplex PCR reads via MiXCR and lists one record per CDR3 protein. The sample carries about 620,000 distinct CDR3 sequences, about 16% recorded once. This clonotype was picked up many times. Time point of the sample: newly diagnosed GD, antithyroid drugs for less than 3 months. Construction of the TCR library relied on RNA isolated from PBMCs. A further study also used this sample, focusing on T cells in Graves' hyperthyroidism and ophthalmopathy. From that report: Most thyroid clonotypes with frequency above 0.001 were detected in blood. Ophthalmopathy was identified by the model a median about six months ahead of onset.

This TCR was recovered from a woman between 25 and 40 years old with Graves disease. V is TRBV5-1 and J is TRBJ2-2; no firm D call. This specimen consisted of peripheral blood mononuclear cells (PBMCs), obtained at new diagnosis, from a patient treated with antithyroid drugs. The CDR3 DNA follows: TGCGCCAGCAGCTTGGCCTACAGAACGAACACCGGGGAGCTGTTTTTT. It encodes CASSLAYRTNTGELFF.